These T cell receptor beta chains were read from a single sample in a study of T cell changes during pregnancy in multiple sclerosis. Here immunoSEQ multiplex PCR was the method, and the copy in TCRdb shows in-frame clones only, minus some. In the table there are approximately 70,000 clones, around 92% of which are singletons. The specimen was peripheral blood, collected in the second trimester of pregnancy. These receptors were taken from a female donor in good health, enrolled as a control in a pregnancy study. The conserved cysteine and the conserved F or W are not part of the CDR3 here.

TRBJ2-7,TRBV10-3,AIKPGLAGDEQY
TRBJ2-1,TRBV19,ASRGREGGRNEQF
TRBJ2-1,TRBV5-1,ASSPVGTSGYNEQF
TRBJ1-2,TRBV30,AWSTVPGQGFDYGYT
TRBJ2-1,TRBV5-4,ASSSLAGPYNEQF
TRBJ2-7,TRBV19,ASSIAAGGAYEQY
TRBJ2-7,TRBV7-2,ASSLDPVGEQY
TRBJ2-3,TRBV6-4,ASSGTGGTDTQY
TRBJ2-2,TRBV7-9,ASSLGQGMTGELF
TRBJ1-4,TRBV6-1,ASSQGQTNEKLF
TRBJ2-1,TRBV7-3,ASSQTGLAEYNEQF
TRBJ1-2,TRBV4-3,ASSQISPGGHGYT
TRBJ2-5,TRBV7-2,ASSFAGLAEETQY
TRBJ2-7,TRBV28,ASSLSSGIYEQY
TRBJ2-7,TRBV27,ASSPSTGSYEQY
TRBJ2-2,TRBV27,ASRTDTGELF